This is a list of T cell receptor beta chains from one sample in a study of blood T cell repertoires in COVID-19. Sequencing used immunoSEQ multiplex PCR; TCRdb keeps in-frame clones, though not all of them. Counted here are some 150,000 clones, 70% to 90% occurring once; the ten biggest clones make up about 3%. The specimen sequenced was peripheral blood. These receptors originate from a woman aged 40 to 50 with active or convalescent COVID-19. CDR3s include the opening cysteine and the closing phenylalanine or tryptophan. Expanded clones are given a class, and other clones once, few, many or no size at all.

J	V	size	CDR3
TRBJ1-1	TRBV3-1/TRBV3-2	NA	CASSRASGYTEAFF
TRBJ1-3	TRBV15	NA	CATSRDPGGNTIYF
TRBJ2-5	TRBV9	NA	CASSVGDFQETQYF
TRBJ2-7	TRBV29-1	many	CSVGSGQGNEQYF
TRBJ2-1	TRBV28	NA	CASSPNPGWNEQFF
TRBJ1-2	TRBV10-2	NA	CASSESTVEVGYTF
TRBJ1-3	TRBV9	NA	CASTEDGGLGNTIYF
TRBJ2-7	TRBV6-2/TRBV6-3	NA	CASSLSRDSYEQYF
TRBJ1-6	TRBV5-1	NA	CASSFGQGGNSPLHF
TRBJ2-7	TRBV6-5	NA	CASKTAGNYEQYF
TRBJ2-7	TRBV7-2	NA	CASSARGVAGPPGEQYF
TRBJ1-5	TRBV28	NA	CASNLDRPGPQHF
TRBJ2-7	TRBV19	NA	CASTQTGGRPYEQYF
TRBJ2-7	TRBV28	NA	CASSLGLWTVPYEQYF
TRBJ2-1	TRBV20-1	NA	CSVGDNEQFF
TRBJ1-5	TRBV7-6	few	CASSLGRDDNQPQHF
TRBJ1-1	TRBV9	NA	CASSVAGGTPTLNTEAFF
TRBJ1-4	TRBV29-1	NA	CSVELMGGNEKLFF
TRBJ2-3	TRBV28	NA	CASSLVGGQHTDTQYF
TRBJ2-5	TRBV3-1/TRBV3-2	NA	CASSPRDRESGTQYF
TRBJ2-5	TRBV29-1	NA	CSVTRLAQETQYF
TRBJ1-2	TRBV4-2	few	CASSQDRTGDGYTF
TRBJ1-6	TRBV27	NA	CASSLIVPTGVRYNSPLHF
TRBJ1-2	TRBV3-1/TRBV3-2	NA	CASSQEDRAKGYTF
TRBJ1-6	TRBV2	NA	CASRRTGGENSPLHF
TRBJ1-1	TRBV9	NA	CASSLQGEDTEAFF
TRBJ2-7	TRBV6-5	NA	CASSYSSRTHEQYF
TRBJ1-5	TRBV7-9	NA	CASSFTGGGHGNQPQHF
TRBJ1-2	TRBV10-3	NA	CAIQGAGSYGYTF
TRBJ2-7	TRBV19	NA	CASSIRGPGGEQYF
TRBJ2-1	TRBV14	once	CASSRGGYRMDNEQFF
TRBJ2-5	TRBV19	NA	CASSIDRGGTQYF
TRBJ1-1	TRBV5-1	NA	CASSLDVSASGEAFF
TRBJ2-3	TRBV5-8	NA	CASSPQGRTQYF
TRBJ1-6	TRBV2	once	CARSPGQGNSPLHF
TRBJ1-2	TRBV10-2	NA	CASSESRGGGGYTF
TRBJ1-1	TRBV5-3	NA	CARSLSWTGGPNTEAFF
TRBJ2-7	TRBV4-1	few	CASSQGGLAGVNDEQYF
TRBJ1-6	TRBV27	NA	CASSFGTRTGHNSPLHF
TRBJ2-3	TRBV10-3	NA	CATGGTGADTQYF